Shown below are 3 T cell receptor beta chains from a single sample sequenced in a study of cytomegalovirus exposure and HLA in healthy donors. The primer mix had 60 Vbeta and 13 Jbeta primers. TCRdb keeps only in-frame clones here, not all; method: immunoSEQ multiplex PCR. Of 150,000 to 200,000 clones listed, 80% to 90% were seen once; the top ten hold about 2.1%. Material for sequencing was PBMCs. The origin of the receptors is a woman under 30 in good health and CMV-seronegative.

The gene calls are TRBV28 and TRBJ1-1; a weak D match, TRBD1 (5 bases). The germline gives CDR1 MDHEN, CDR2 SYDVKM. The CDR3 loop spans 15 amino acids. V lost 4 bases to trimming and J lost 3 bases, with 15 bases between them. The CDR3 DNA reads TGTGCCAGCAGTTGGGGCCCGGGGGGGGACACTGAAGCTTTCTTT. Translating gives CASSWGPGGDTEAFF.

The genes are TRBV12-5 and TRBJ1-1, with D perhaps matching TRBD1 (5 bases). V was pared by 7 bases and J by 5 bases, with 11 bases between. The CDR3 extends over 12 amino acids. CDR1 and CDR2 (germline): LGHNT, FRNRAP. DNA for the CDR3: TGTGCTAGTGCCCCTCGGGGGACTGAAGCTTTCTTT. Translating gives CASAPRGTEAFF.

The J gene is TRBJ2-3, the V gene TRBV21-1; the table's D call, TRBD2, has no DNA check behind it. TRBV21-1 is a documented pseudogene. The CDR3 contains 17 residues. The CDR3: CASSNSELAAVTDTQYF. DNA of the CDR3: TGTGCCAGCAGCAATTCGGAACTAGCGGCGGTCACAGATACGCAGTATTTT.